Listed below are T cell receptor beta chains from one sample, sequenced in a study of shared clonotypes between healthy human individuals. Assay used: immunoSEQ multiplex PCR; TCRdb lists only in-frame clones, some missing. The table shows about 2.1 million clones, with about 94% occurring only once. The sequenced material came from naive CD8+ T cells from PBMCs. Receptor source: a man aged 18 to 30 in good health. Some clones in this sample may be carry-over from other donors' samples. Each CDR3 is given with its conserved first and last residue. Not every row has a clone size; where given, it reads once, few, many or a size class.

V: TRBV28; J: TRBJ1-5; size: .; length: 15; CDR3: CASSLGQGYRQPQHF
V: TRBV7-6; J: TRBJ2-7; size: .; length: 13; CDR3: CASSLGPPYEQYF
V: TRBV7-9; J: TRBJ2-3; size: once; length: 15; CDR3: CASSSSDRGADTQYF
V: TRBV14; J: TRBJ2-1; size: .; length: 15; CDR3: CASSPDRGPYNEQFF
V: TRBV9; J: TRBJ2-7; size: .; length: 15; CDR3: CASSVRPSRSYEQYF
V: TRBV27; J: TRBJ2-3; size: .; length: 15; CDR3: CASSSRTSGADTQYF
V: TRBV11-1; J: TRBJ2-2; size: .; length: 16; CDR3: CASSLGLAGGTGELFF
V: TRBV13; J: TRBJ1-1; size: .; length: 12; CDR3: CASSVLNTEAFF
V: TRBV6-5; J: TRBJ2-1; size: .; length: 14; CDR3: CASSYVFGTEAQFF
V: TRBV10-3; J: TRBJ1-1; size: .; length: 16; CDR3: CAISELLIQGAGEAFF
V: TRBV2; J: TRBJ2-1; size: .; length: 13; CDR3: CASTAGRNNEQFF
V: TRBV7-3; J: TRBJ2-1; size: .; length: 16; CDR3: CASSLRGQLLHNEQFF
V: TRBV7-9; J: TRBJ2-3; size: .; length: 17; CDR3: CASPFGLPGESTDTQYF
V: TRBV7-2; J: TRBJ1-4; size: .; length: 16; CDR3: CASSLGPHTIGEKLFF
V: TRBV4-3; J: TRBJ1-2; size: .; length: 15; CDR3: CASSLRTGAGYGYTF
V: TRBV7-6; J: TRBJ1-4; size: once; length: 14; CDR3: CASGTGKANEKLFF
V: TRBV28; J: TRBJ2-7; size: .; length: 14; CDR3: CASSPGLGMSEQYF
V: TRBV7-8; J: TRBJ1-1; size: .; length: 15; CDR3: CASSTSTGPNTEAFF
V: TRBV6-1; J: TRBJ2-1; size: .; length: 14; CDR3: CASSGWDNHNEQFF
V: TRBV27; J: TRBJ2-6; size: .; length: 16; CDR3: CASSLVYGTGANVLTF
V: TRBV27; J: TRBJ2-7; size: .; length: 13; CDR3: CASSPRDGYEQYF
V: TRBV7-9; J: TRBJ2-5; size: .; length: 15; CDR3: CASSLVLAGAETQYF
V: TRBV9; J: TRBJ2-2; size: .; length: 15; CDR3: CASSFPATNTGELFF
V: TRBV14; J: TRBJ1-1; size: .; length: 13; CDR3: CASSFQVNTEAFF
V: TRBV7-9; J: TRBJ1-5; size: .; length: 15; CDR3: CASSSGAGGSEPQHF
V: TRBV29-1; J: TRBJ2-7; size: .; length: 12; CDR3: CSVVAGAREQYF
V: TRBV29-1; J: TRBJ1-1; size: .; length: 13; CDR3: CSVLPGPGAEAFF
V: TRBV2; J: TRBJ2-7; size: .; length: 13; CDR3: CASGGLLSYEQYF
V: TRBV19; J: TRBJ2-7; size: .; length: 14; CDR3: CASSPDRDRHEQYF
V: TRBV7-7; J: TRBJ2-5; size: once; length: 16; CDR3: CAIGFLEIDWQETQYF
V: TRBV28; J: TRBJ2-3; size: .; length: 15; CDR3: CASITSGRPPDTQYF
V: TRBV30; J: TRBJ2-2; size: .; length: 15; CDR3: CAWSPLGGETGELFF
V: TRBV27; J: TRBJ2-7; size: .; length: 14; CDR3: CASRIIPTSYEQYF
V: TRBV19; J: TRBJ1-5; size: once; length: 15; CDR3: CASSAKPGNNQPQHF
V: TRBV7-9; J: TRBJ1-1; size: .; length: 15; CDR3: CASSIVTGTGLEAFF
V: TRBV27; J: TRBJ2-1; size: .; length: 13; CDR3: CASSRWLNNEQFF
V: TRBV2; J: TRBJ2-3; size: once; length: 14; CDR3: CASSSEGFADTQYF
V: TRBV27; J: TRBJ1-2; size: .; length: 14; CDR3: CASSRLRGNDGYTF
V: TRBV27; J: TRBJ2-1; size: .; length: 17; CDR3: CASSLVTGPQSYNEQFF
V: TRBV19; J: TRBJ1-5; size: .; length: 13; CDR3: CASSDRNNQPQHF
V: TRBV6-1; J: TRBJ2-3; size: .; length: 14; CDR3: CASRTGGSGDTQYF
V: TRBV27; J: TRBJ2-7; size: .; length: 15; CDR3: CASSSPGQGIHEQYF
V: TRBV29-1; J: TRBJ2-2; size: .; length: 13; CDR3: CSAVSGITGELFF
V: TRBV27; J: TRBJ2-2; size: .; length: 19; CDR3: CASSSNEQGQGANTGELFF
V: TRBV4-3; J: TRBJ2-2; size: .; length: 17; CDR3: CASSQDPQGSGTGELFF
V: TRBV6-4; J: TRBJ2-3; size: .; length: 15; CDR3: CASSDQGQGSSTQYF
V: TRBV19; J: TRBJ1-1; size: .; length: 12; CDR3: CASWTGRTEAFF
V: TRBV27; J: TRBJ1-4; size: .; length: 14; CDR3: CASSLIWTDEKLFF
V: TRBV7-9; J: TRBJ2-5; size: .; length: 14; CDR3: CASSLGVSRETQYF
V: TRBV7-9; J: TRBJ2-1; size: .; length: 15; CDR3: CASSPIPGWDNEQFF
V: TRBV19; J: TRBJ2-7; size: .; length: 16; CDR3: CASSTQLSQGFYEQYF
V: TRBV5-1; J: TRBJ1-2; size: .; length: 14; CDR3: CASSLMGHLYGYTF
V: TRBV29-1; J: TRBJ1-2; size: .; length: 14; CDR3: CSVEDFGGNYGYTF
V: TRBV9; J: TRBJ2-7; size: .; length: 14; CDR3: CASSEEDFSYEQYF
V: TRBV29-1; J: TRBJ1-2; size: .; length: 13; CDR3: CSVEGSANYGYTF
V: TRBV14; J: TRBJ2-5; size: .; length: 17; CDR3: CASSQEAIWDNQETQYF
V: TRBV5-6; J: TRBJ2-7; size: .; length: 14; CDR3: CASSPGTSSYEQYF
V: TRBV5-1; J: TRBJ2-2; size: few; length: 15; CDR3: CASGTSTRNTGELFF
V: TRBV27; J: TRBJ2-1; size: once; length: 16; CDR3: CASSDHLAGGPDEQFF